These 20 T cell receptor beta chains share one sample of origin, sequenced in a study of a mutant IDH1 vaccine in newly diagnosed glioma. The assay was immunoSEQ multiplex PCR, and TCRdb's table has in-frame clones only and misses some. The table lists around 67,000 clones, around 88% of them singletons. This sample's time point: baseline, week 1 (first vaccination visit). Treatment defined: pre-vaccination baseline after standard-of-care therapy. Sequencing used peripheral blood mononuclear cells (PBMCs), obtained from a glioma patient treated with radiotherapy, temozolomide or both. These receptors originate from a woman aged 18-29 years with glioma. Some clones in this sample may be carry-over from other donors' samples.

The chain joins TRBV4-2 to TRBJ2-7; TRBD1 matches 9 bases. V gave up 2 bases and J gave up 5 bases; unmatched junction bases: 7. This CDR3 region has 15 residues. CDR1 LGHNA and CDR2 YNFKEQ come from the germline V gene. The CDR3 region is CASSQTGQGSHEQYF. In DNA, the CDR3 is TGTGCCAGCAGCCAAACGGGACAGGGTAGCCACGAGCAGTACTTC.

The V and J genes are TRBV6-4 and TRBJ2-3, with 15 bases matching TRBD2. This CDR3 has 15 residues. The J segment lost 6 bases and the V segment lost 2 bases, leaving 0 bases of the junction unmatched. Per germline, CDR1 MRHNA and CDR2 SNTAGT. CDR3 nucleotides: TGTGCCAGCAGTGACGGACTAGCGGGGGGGGATACGCAGTATTTT. Its translation is CASSDGLAGGDTQYF.

The genes are TRBV6-5 and TRBJ1-1, with D perhaps matching TRBD1 (5 bases). The V end was cut by 2 bases, the J end by 3 bases, with 16 bases between. The CDR3 loop spans 16 amino acids. Germline-derived CDR1 and CDR2 are MNHEY and SVGAGI. CDR3 amino acids: CASSYLVGGGDTEAFF. In DNA, the CDR3 is TGTGCCAGCAGTTACCTCGTGGGGGGGGGAGACACTGAAGCTTTCTTT.

V usage is TRBV5-4 and J usage is TRBJ2-7; D assignment may be TRBD1 or TRBD2 (5 bases each). Deletions cut 4 bases from V and 6 bases from J, with 20 bases between. Germline loops: CDR1 SGHNT, CDR2 YYREEE (reference sequence). The CDR3 sequence is 15 residues long. DNA for the CDR3: TGTGCCAGCAGCGTTCCGGGACCCCTATCCCCCGAGCAGTACTTC. It codes for CASSVPGPLSPEQYF. The variable domain in full, completed from reference TRBV5-4 and TRBJ2-7, reads ETGVTQSPTHLIKTRGQQVTLRCSSQSGHNTVSWYQQALGQGPQFIFQYYREEENGRGNFPPRFSGLQFPNYSSELNVNALELDDSALYLCASSVPGPLSPEQYFGPGTRLTVT.

This CDR3 is CASDVGPGGGDTQYF. CDR3 nucleotides: TGTGCCAGTGACGTTGGACCCGGCGGCGGAGATACGCAGTATTTT. This chain links TRBV19 with TRBJ2-3; D not certain. CDR3 size: 15 residues. Germline assignment: CDR1 LNHDA and CDR2 SQIVND (reference sequence). Trimming stripped 8 bases from V and 5 bases from J, with 20 bases between.

This sequence joins TRBV2 and TRBJ2-3; TRBD2 matches 9 bases. Losses at the gene ends were 7 bases for V and 5 bases for J; bases not matched to a gene: 13. The CDR3 loop spans 16 amino acids. Per germline, CDR1 SNHLY and CDR2 FYNNEI. Here the CDR3 DNA reads TGTGCCAGCAAGGCCCGGGGGGCTAGCGGGAAAGATACGCAGTATTTT. It encodes CASKARGASGKDTQYF.

The rearrangement uses TRBV4-1 and TRBJ1-5, with no clear D. Germline CDR1 MGHRA, CDR2 YSYEKL. Trimming pared 3 bases from V and 5 bases from J, leaving 11 bases between. This CDR3 region has 14 residues. CDR3 sequence: CASSQGGADQPQHF. The CDR3 nucleotides are TGCGCCAGCAGCCAGGGTGGAGCCGATCAGCCCCAGCATTTT.

This clone was recorded a few times. V gene TRBV5-4 combines with J gene TRBJ2-4, with 7 bases identical to TRBD1. This CDR3 is built from 13 residues. Germline loops: CDR1 SGHNT, CDR2 YYREEE (reference sequence). With 2 bases clipped from V and 7 bases from J, the junction kept 3 bases outside the gene matches. The CDR3 DNA reads TGTGCCAGCAGCTTAAAGGGGGCGAACATTCAGTACTTC. It yields the protein CASSLKGANIQYF.

V usage is TRBV9 and J usage is TRBJ1-2, with D maybe TRBD1 (5 bases). V shed 0 bases and J shed 8 bases, with 17 bases lying between them. The CDR3 spans 15 residues. CDR1 is SGDLS, CDR2 YYNGEE, per germline. This chain's CDR3 is CASSVGKGVQYGYTF. CDR3 bases: TGTGCCAGCAGCGTAGGCAAAGGGGTACAATACGGCTACACCTTC.

This clone appeared a few times. The chain carries TRBV4-1 and TRBJ1-1; a weak D match, TRBD1 (6 bases). This CDR3 is 11 amino acids long. The germline V gene has CDR1 MGHRA and CDR2 YSYEKL. Deletions cut 4 bases from V and 6 bases from J, with 6 bases between. CDR3 coding DNA: TGCGCCAGCAGCCGGGGGCCTGAAGCTTTCTTT. This codes for CASSRGPEAFF.

J is TRBJ2-1 and V is TRBV5-1; no reliable D call. The CDR3 totals 15 residues. Germline V gives CDR1 SGHRS, CDR2 YFSETQ. Trimming took off 0 bases at V and 4 bases at J, with 11 bases between the two ends. The CDR3 protein is CASSLALLLYNEQFF. The CDR3 DNA sequence: TGCGCCAGCAGCTTGGCCCTACTTCTGTACAATGAGCAGTTCTTC.

The chain uses TRBV6-6 and TRBJ2-2; maybe TRBD2 (6 bases). V was cut by 2 bases and J by 6 bases, with 13 bases left in between. Per germline, CDR1 MNHNY and CDR2 SVGAGI (reference sequence). The CDR3 spans 15 residues. Here the CDR3 reads CASSYGTHPPGELFF. The CDR3 DNA reads TGTGCCAGCAGTTACGGGACTCATCCCCCCGGGGAGCTGTTTTTT.

The rearrangement uses TRBV29-1 and TRBJ2-2; D not resolved. Trimming took 4 bases from V and 2 from J, leaving 5 bases between them. Germline V gene data show CDR1 as SQVTM and CDR2 as ANQGSEA. This CDR3 contains 12 residues. The CDR3 nucleotides are TGCAGCGTTGGTGGAAACACCGGGGAGCTGTTTTTT. Translated, it gives CSVGGNTGELFF.

The chain uses TRBV15 and TRBJ1-3; 7 bases are shared with TRBD1. CDR1 LNHNV and CDR2 YYDKDF come from the germline V gene (reference sequence). Unmatched junction bases numbered 2, after V lost 3 bases and J lost 3 bases. This CDR3 region has 14 residues. This CDR3 is CATSRGTVGNTIYF. CDR3 nucleotide sequence: TGTGCCACCAGCAGGGGGACAGTTGGAAACACCATATATTTT.

The chain links TRBV14 to TRBJ2-7; D unclear. Germline V gene sequence: CDR1 SGHDN, CDR2 FVKESK. The CDR3 length is 13 residues. V was pared by 1 base and J by 2 bases, with 6 bases between. The DNA for the CDR3 is TGTGCCAGCAGCCAAGGAGTGGCCTACGAGCAGTACTTC. Translation: CASSQGVAYEQYF. Together with reference TRBV14 and TRBJ2-7, the CDR3 gives the full variable domain: EAGVTQFPSHSVIEKGQTVTLRCDPISGHDNLYWYRRVMGKEIKFLLHFVKESKQDESGMPNNRFLAERTGGTYSTLKVQPAELEDSGVYFCASSQGVAYEQYFGPGTRLTVT.

The rearrangement uses TRBV9 and TRBJ1-4; D may be TRBD1 (5 bases). Germline lookup yields CDR1 SGDLS and CDR2 YYNGEE. The CDR3 runs 16 residues. The V gene lost 4 bases and the J gene lost 0 bases, with 13 bases spanning the gap. This CDR3 is CASSRGAPTTNEKLFF. CDR3 coding DNA: TGTGCCAGCAGCCGTGGGGCACCGACAACTAATGAAAAACTGTTTTTT.

This clone was counted a single time. The J gene is TRBJ1-2, the V gene TRBV1. TRBV1 is a pseudogene locus. The CDR3 loop spans 15 amino acids. This CDR3 is CTSSQDRAGYYGYTF. CDR3 sequence (DNA): TGCACCAGCAGCCAAGATCGGGCAGGCTACTATGGCTACACCTTC.

V and J are TRBV19 and TRBJ1-1; D call uncertain. This CDR3 spans 11 amino acids. V lost 7 bases to trimming and J lost 5 bases, with 8 bases between them. Germline CDR1 is LNHDA and CDR2 is SQIVND (reference sequence). The CDR3 region has the DNA TGTGCCAGTAATGGGTGGACTGAAGCTTTCTTT. Its protein is CASNGWTEAFF.

This sequence joins TRBV6-5 and TRBJ2-2; perhaps TRBD1 as D (5 bases). V was cut by 7 bases and J by 3 bases, with 15 bases left in between. Germline V lookup: CDR1 MNHEY, CDR2 SVGAGI. The CDR3 contains 15 residues. CDR3 protein: CASTNGRVDTGELFF. The CDR3 DNA follows: TGTGCCAGCACCAACGGCAGGGTCGACACCGGGGAGCTGTTTTTT.

This clone was seen a single time. V gene TRBV6-5 combines with J gene TRBJ2-7; D possibly matches TRBD1 or TRBD2 (5 bases each). The CDR3 sequence is 14 residues long. The V end lost 7 bases, the J end lost 5 bases, and 18 bases lay between the germline ends. Germline V gene lookup returns CDR1 MNHEY and CDR2 SVGAGI. The CDR3: CASISRGRRDEQYF. The CDR3 DNA sequence: TGTGCCAGCATTTCCCGGGGCCGAAGGGACGAGCAGTACTTC.